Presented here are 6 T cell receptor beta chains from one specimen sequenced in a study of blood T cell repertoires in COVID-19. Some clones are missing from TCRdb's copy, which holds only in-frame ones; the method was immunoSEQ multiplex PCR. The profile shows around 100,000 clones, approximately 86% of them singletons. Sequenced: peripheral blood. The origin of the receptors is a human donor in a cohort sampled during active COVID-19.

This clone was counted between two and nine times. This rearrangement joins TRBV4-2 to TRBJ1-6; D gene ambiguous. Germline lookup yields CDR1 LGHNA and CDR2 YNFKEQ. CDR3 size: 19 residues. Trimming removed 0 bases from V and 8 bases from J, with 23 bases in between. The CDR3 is CASSQDLPEAVSADSPLHF. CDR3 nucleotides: TGTGCCAGCAGCCAAGATCTCCCCGAGGCAGTCTCCGCGGATTCACCCCTCCACTTT.

The DNA for the CDR3 is TGTGCCAGCAAATTGGGGCAGGGGGCTCTGAAACTGTTTTTT. It codes for CASKLGQGALKLFF. The J gene is TRBJ1-4, the V gene TRBV6-5; 8 bases agree with TRBD1. Germline CDR1 is MNHEY and CDR2 is SVGAGI. CDR3 size: 14 residues. J gave up 11 bases and V 7 bases, and 12 bases lay outside the gene matches.

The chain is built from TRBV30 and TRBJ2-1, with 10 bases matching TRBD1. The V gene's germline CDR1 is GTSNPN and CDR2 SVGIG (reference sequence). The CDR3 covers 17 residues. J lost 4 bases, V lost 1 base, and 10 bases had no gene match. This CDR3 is CAWSADRGLGAYNEQFF. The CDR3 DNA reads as TGTGCCTGGAGTGCTGACAGGGGGCTGGGGGCGTACAATGAGCAGTTCTTC.

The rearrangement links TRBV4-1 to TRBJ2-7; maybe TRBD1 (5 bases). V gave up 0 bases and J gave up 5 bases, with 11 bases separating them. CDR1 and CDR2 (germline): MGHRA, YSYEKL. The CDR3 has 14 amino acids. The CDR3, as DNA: TGCGCCAGCAGCCAAGATCGGCAGGGCCACGAGCAGTACTTC. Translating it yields CASSQDRQGHEQYF.

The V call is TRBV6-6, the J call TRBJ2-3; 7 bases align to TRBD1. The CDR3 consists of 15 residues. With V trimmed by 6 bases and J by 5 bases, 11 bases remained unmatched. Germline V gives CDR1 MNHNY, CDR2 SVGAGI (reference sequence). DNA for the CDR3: TGTGCCAGCAGACACGTGACAGGGTTTGGAGATACGCAGTATTTT. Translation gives CASRHVTGFGDTQYF.

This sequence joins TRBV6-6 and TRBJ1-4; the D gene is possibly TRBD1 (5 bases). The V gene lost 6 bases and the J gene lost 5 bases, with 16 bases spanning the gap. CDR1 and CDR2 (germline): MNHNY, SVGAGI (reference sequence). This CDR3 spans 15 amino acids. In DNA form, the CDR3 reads TGTGCCAGCAGCGGCCGACAAGGGGCAAATGAAAAACTGTTTTTT. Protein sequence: CASSGRQGANEKLFF.